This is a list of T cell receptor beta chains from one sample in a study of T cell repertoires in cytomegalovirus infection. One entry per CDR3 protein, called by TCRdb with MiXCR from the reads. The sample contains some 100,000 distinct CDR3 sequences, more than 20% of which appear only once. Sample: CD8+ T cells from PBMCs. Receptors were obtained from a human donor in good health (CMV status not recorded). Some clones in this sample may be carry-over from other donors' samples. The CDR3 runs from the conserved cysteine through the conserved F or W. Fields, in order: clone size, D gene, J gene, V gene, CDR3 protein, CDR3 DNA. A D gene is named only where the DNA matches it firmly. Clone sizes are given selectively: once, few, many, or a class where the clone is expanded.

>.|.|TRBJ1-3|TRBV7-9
CASSAPGQNSGNTIYF
TGTGCCAGCAGCGCGCCGGGACAAAACTCTGGAAACACCATATATTTT
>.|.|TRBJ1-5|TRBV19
CASSIDLGGDQPQHF
TGTGCCAGTAGTATAGATCTCGGGGGGGATCAGCCCCAGCATTTT
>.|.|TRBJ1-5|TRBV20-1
CSAKPYRDVYSNQPQHF
TGCAGTGCTAAACCCTACCGGGACGTCTATAGCAATCAGCCCCAGCATTTT
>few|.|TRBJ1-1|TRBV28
CASSLWVGNTEAFF
TGTGCCAGCAGTTTATGGGTGGGGAACACTGAAGCTTTCTTT
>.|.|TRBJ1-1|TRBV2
CASSEIRGNTEAFF
TGTGCCAGCAGTGAAATTCGCGGGAACACTGAAGCTTTCTTT
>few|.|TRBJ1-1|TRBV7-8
CASRPGAMNTEAFF
TGTGCCAGCAGACCAGGGGCTATGAACACTGAAGCTTTCTTT
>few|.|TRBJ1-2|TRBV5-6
CASSDPIYGYTF
TGTGCCAGCAGCGACCCTATCTATGGCTACACCTTC
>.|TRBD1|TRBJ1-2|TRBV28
CASSVSGTGGYGYTF
TGTGCCAGCAGTGTTTCCGGGACAGGGGGTTATGGCTACACCTTC
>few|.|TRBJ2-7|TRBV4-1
CASSPGDPYEQYF
TGCGCCAGCAGCCCCGGGGACCCCTACGAGCAGTACTTC
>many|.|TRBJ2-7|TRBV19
CASSAGDIYEQYF
TGTGCCAGTAGTGCGGGTGACATCTACGAGCAGTACTTC
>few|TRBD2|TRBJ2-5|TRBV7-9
CASSVDLAGVQETQYF
TGTGCCAGCAGCGTAGACTTAGCGGGAGTACAAGAGACCCAGTACTTC
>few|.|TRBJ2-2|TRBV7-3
CASSEALLGPVTGELFF
TGTGCCAGCAGCGAAGCCCTCCTAGGGCCGGTCACCGGGGAGCTGTTTTTT
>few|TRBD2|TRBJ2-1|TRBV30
CAWSLLAGGGAYNEQFF
TGTGCCTGGAGTCTACTAGCGGGGGGGGGGGCCTACAATGAGCAGTTCTTC
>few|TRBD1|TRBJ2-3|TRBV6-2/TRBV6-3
CASSPTGTTQYF
TGTGCCAGCAGTCCGACAGGGACCACGCAGTATTTT
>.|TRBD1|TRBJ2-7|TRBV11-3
CASTDRGNGVQYF
TGTGCCAGCACCGACAGGGGGAACGGAGTGCAGTACTTC